The TCR beta chain described here comes from a study of T cells after yellow fever vaccination. Study-wide points: Reappearing after the booster were most of the clones from primary vaccination (about 95% CD4, 85% to 90% CD8).

TCRdb independently ran MiXCR on the 5' RACE reads; one entry per CDR3 protein. The table shows 450,000 to 550,000 distinct CDR3 sequences, with about a fifth occurring only once. About this clonotype itself: Its antigen is still unknown.

This sequence originates from a man aged 18-30 years who received the YFV17D yellow fever vaccine. The input for sequencing was PBMCs, taken less than 25 days after the first yellow fever vaccination.

The CDR3 protein is CAIKTVNTEAFF. The CDR3 region has the DNA TGTGCCATCAAAACGGTGAACACTGAAGCTTTCTTT. V and J are TRBV10-3 and TRBJ1-1; D gene ambiguous. V was clipped by 7 bases and J by 0 bases, with 6 bases between them. This CDR3 is 12 amino acids long. The germline V gene has CDR1 ENHRY and CDR2 SYGVKD.